This T cell receptor beta chain originates from a study of chemoradiotherapy in HPV16-positive cancers. The study's findings and limits: Candidate HPV-specific clones and E7-related TCR motifs grew in tumor during treatment.

The junction had 16 bases not matched to a gene; V was cut back by 4 bases and J by 9 bases. The CDR3 sequence is 17 residues long. Germline lookup yields CDR1 SEHNR and CDR2 FQNEAQ (reference sequence). Clones were read by immunoSEQ multiplex PCR, and TCRdb kept only the in-frame ones, dropping some. The sample has several thousand clones; about 88% are singletons. Points on this clone: What it binds is unknown.

This receptor was taken from a human donor with HPV-associated anogenital cancer. The sequences come from tumor tissue, collected from a patient who underwent chemoradiotherapy. The chain links TRBV7-9 to TRBJ2-1; 9 bases agree with TRBD2. DNA for the CDR3: TGTGCCAGCAGCTCCCACCTCCCTAGCGGGGCAGGGGGTGAGCAGTTCTTC. Encoded protein: CASSSHLPSGAGGEQFF. The whole variable domain, remainder taken from reference TRBV7-9 and TRBJ2-1, is DTGVSQNPRHKITKRGQNVTFRCDPISEHNRLYWYRQTLGQGPEFLTYFQNEAQLEKSRLLSDRFSAERPKGSFSTLEIQRTEQGDSAMYLCASSSHLPSGAGGEQFFGPGTRLTVL.